This T cell receptor (beta chain) was identified in a study of technical replicates of blood from a few donors. This CDR3 region has 15 residues. Germline CDR1 is SEHNR and CDR2 is FQNEAQ (reference sequence). The V gene end was trimmed by 4 bases and the J gene end by 1 base; junction bases not matched to a gene: 6. Clones were sequenced by immunoSEQ multiplex PCR, and TCRdb holds only the in-frame ones, with some missing. The sample carries fewer than 100,000 clones, 75% to 95% recorded once. The chain couples TRBV7-9 to TRBJ2-5, with 7 nucleotides matching TRBD2. Sequencing was performed on T cells isolated from PBMCs. This TCR was recovered from a human donor in good health. The CDR3 nucleotides are TGTGCCAGCAGCTCCCGAGGGGAGGGCCAAGAGACCCAGTACTTC. Its protein is CASSSRGEGQETQYF.